This TCR beta chain is drawn from a study of shared clonotypes between healthy human individuals. Genomic DNA per cell subset filled all wells of several immunoSEQ plates. Template amounts of approximately 310 ng DNA, 25,000 to 35,000 T cell genomes, were employed in unsorted PBMC replicate PCRs. Produced via immunoSEQ multiplex PCR; TCRdb's table is partial and in-frame only. The table includes about 500,000 clones, 60% to 80% detected once. In regard to this clone: Other nucleotide sequences from this sample produce the same CDR3.

This sequence was found in a woman between 40 and 50 years old in good health. Some clones in this sample may be carry-over from other donors' samples. The specimen sequenced was PBMCs.

CDR3 sequence: CASSRTSGSYEQYF. The CDR3 region has the DNA TGTGCCAGCAGTCGGACTAGCGGGAGCTACGAGCAGTACTTC. The chain carries TRBV27 and TRBJ2-7; 13 bases line up with TRBD2. The CDR3 covers 14 residues. V was pared by 5 bases and J by 3 bases, with 1 base of the junction left unmatched. Germline CDR1 MNHEY, CDR2 SMNVEV (reference sequence).